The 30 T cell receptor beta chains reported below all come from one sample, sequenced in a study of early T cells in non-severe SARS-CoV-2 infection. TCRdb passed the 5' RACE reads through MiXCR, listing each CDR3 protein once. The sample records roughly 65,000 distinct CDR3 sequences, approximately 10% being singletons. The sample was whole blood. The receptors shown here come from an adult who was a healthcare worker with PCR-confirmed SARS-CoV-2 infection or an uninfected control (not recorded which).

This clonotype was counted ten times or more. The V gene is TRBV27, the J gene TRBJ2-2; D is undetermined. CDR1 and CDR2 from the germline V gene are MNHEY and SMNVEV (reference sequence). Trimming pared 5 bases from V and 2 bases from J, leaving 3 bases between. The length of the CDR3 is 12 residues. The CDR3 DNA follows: TGTGCCAGCAGTCCAAACACCGGGGAGCTGTTTTTT. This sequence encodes CASSPNTGELFF.

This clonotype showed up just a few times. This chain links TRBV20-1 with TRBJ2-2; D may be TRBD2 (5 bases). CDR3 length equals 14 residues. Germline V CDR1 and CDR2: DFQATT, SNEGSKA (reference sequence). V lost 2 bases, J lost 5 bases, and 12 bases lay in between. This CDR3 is CSARWRGKTGELFF. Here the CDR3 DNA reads TGCAGTGCTAGATGGCGAGGGAAAACCGGGGAGCTGTTTTTT.

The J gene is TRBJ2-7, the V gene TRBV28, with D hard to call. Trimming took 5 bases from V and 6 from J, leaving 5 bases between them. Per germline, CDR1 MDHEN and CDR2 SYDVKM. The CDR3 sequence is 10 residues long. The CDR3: CASSHSEQYF. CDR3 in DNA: TGTGCCAGCAGTCACTCCGAGCAGTACTTC.

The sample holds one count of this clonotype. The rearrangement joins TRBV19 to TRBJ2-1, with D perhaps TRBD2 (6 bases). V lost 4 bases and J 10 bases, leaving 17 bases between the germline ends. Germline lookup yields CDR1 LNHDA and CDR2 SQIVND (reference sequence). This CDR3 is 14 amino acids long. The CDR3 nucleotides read TGTGCCAGTAGTAATTTAGTGGGAGGAGGGGAGCAGTTCTTC. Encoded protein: CASSNLVGGGEQFF.

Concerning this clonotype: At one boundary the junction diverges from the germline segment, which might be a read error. CDR3 coding DNA: TGTGCCAACAGTGACGGGGATTCACCCCTCCACTTT. Translating it yields CANSDGDSPLHF. This chain joins TRBV2 and TRBJ1-6; D is unresolved. CDR3 length equals 12 residues. CDR1 and CDR2 (germline): SNHLY, FYNNEI.

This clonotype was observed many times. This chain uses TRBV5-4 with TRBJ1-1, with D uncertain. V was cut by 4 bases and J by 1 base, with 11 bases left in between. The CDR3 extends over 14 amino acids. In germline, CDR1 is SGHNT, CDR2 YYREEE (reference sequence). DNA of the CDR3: TGTGCCAGCAGCCCGTGGGAGGGGAACACTGAAGCTTTCTTT. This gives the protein CASSPWEGNTEAFF.

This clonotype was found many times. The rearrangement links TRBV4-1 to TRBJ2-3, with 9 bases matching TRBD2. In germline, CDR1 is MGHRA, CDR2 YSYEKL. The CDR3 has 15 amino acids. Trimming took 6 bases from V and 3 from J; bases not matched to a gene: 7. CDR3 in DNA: TGCGCCAGCAGAATGGTCGGACTAGCGACAGATACGCAGTATTTT. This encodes CASRMVGLATDTQYF.

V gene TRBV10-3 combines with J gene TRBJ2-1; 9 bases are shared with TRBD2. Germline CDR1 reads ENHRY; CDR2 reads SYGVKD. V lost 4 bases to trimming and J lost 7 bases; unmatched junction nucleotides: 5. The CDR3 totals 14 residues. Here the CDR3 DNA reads TGTGCCATCAGTGGATCCAGCGGGAGGAATGAGCAGTTCTTC. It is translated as CAISGSSGRNEQFF.

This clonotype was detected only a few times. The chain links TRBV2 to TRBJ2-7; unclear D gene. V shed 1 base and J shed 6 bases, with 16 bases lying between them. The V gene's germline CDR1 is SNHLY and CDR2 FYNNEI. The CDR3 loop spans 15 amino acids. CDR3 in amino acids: CASSEGSVVGPEQYF. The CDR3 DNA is TGTGCCAGCAGTGAAGGGAGCGTTGTAGGCCCCGAGCAGTACTTC.

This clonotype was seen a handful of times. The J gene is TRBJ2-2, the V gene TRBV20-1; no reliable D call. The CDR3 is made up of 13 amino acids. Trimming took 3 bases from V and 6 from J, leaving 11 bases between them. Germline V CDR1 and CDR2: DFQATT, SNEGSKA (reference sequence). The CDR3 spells CSASKESSGELFF. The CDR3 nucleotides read TGCAGTGCTAGTAAGGAGTCGTCCGGGGAGCTGTTTTTT.

CDR3 in amino acids: CASSPRGGFHNEQFF. CDR3 bases: TGTGCCAGCAGCCCCCGGGGGGGTTTCCACAATGAGCAGTTCTTC. The rearrangement uses TRBV4-2 and TRBJ2-1, with 8 bases that match TRBD2. J was trimmed by 5 bases and V by 4 bases; bases with no gene match: 7. The CDR3 runs 15 residues. Germline CDR1 and CDR2: LGHNA and YNFKEQ.

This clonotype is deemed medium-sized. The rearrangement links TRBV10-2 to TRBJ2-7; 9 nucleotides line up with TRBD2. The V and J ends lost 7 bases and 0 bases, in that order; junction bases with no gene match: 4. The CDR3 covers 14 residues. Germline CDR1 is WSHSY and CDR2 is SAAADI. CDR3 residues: CASTTSGRSYEQYF. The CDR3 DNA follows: TGCGCCAGCACAACTAGCGGGCGCTCCTACGAGCAGTACTTC.

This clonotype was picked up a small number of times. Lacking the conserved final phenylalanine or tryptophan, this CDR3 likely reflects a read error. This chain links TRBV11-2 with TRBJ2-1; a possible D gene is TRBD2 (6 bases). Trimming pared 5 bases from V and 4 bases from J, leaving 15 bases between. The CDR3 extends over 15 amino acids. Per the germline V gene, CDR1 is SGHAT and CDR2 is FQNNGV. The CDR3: CASSRVGDFYNEQFL. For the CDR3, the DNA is TGTGCCAGCAGCAGGGTCGGGGACTTTTACAATGAGCAGTTCTTG.

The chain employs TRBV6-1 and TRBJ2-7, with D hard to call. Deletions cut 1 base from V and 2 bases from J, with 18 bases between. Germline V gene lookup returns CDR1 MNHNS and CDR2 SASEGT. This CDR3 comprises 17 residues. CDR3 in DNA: TGTGCCAGCAGTGAAGTTCAAGTGCCCCTAACCCCCTACGAGCAGTACTTC. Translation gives CASSEVQVPLTPYEQYF.

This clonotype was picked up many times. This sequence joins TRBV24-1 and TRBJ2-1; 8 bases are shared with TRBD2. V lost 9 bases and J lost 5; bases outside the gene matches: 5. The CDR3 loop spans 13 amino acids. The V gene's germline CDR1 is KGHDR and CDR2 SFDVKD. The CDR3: CATAWREDNEQFF. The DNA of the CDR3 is TGTGCCACCGCCTGGCGGGAGGACAATGAGCAGTTCTTC.

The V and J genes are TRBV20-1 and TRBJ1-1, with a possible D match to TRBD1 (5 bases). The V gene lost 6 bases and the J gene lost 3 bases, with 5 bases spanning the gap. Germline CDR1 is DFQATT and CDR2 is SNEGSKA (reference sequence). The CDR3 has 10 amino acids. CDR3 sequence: CSAGDTEAFF. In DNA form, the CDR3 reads TGCAGTGCGGGGGACACTGAAGCTTTCTTT.

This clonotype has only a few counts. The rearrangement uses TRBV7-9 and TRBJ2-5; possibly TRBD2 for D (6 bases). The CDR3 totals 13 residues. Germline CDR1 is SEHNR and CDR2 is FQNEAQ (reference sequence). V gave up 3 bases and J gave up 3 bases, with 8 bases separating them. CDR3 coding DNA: TGTGCCAGCAGCTTTTCGGGAGAAGAGACCCAGTACTTC. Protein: CASSFSGEETQYF.

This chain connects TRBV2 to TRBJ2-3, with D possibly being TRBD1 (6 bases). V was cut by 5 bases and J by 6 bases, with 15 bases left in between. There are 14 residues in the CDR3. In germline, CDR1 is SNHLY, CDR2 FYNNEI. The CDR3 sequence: CASSWQWQGDTQYF. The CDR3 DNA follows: TGTGCCAGCAGTTGGCAGTGGCAGGGGGATACGCAGTATTTT.

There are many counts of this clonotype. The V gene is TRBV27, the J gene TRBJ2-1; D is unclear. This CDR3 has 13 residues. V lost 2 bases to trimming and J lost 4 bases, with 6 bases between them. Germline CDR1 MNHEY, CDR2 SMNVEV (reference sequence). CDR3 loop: CASSLNLYNEQFF. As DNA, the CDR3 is TGTGCCAGCAGTTTAAACCTATACAATGAGCAGTTCTTC.

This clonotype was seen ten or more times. CDR3 nucleotide sequence: TGTGCCAGCGCCCGGTGGGACGGCAGTAACTATGGCTACACCTTC. This sequence encodes CASARWDGSNYGYTF. The V call is TRBV6-5, the J call TRBJ1-2; maybe TRBD1 (5 bases). Deletions cut 8 bases from V and 1 base from J, with 17 bases between. CDR1 is MNHEY and CDR2 is SVGAGI in the germline V gene. The CDR3 totals 15 residues.

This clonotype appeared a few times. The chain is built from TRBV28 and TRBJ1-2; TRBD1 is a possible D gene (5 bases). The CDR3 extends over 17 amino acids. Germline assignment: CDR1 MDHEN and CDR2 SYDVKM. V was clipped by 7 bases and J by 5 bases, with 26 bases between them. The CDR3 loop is CASTLNKGAGSLYGYTF. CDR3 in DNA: TGTGCCAGCACCTTAAACAAAGGTGCAGGGTCTCTATATGGCTACACCTTC.

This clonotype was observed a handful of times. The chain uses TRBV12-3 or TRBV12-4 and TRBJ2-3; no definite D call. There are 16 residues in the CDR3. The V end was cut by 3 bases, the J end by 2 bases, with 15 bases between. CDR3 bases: TGTGCCAGCAGTTTGTCCGTGGGTGGCACCACAGATACGCAGTATTTT. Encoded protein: CASSLSVGGTTDTQYF.

CDR3 loop: CASSPYMEEQFF. The CDR3 DNA reads TGTGCCAGCAGCCCGTACATGGAGGAGCAGTTCTTC. V is TRBV5-6 and J is TRBJ2-1; D call uncertain. Germline V CDR1 and CDR2: SGHDT, YYEEEE. CDR3 size: 12 residues. Trimming removed 4 bases at V and 10 bases at J, with 12 bases between.

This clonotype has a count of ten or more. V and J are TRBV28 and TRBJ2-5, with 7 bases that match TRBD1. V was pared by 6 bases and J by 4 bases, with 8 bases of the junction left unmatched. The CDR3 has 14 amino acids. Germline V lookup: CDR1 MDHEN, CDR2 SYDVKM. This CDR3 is CASRQPTGSETQYF. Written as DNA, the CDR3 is TGTGCCAGCAGACAACCGACAGGGTCAGAGACCCAGTACTTC.

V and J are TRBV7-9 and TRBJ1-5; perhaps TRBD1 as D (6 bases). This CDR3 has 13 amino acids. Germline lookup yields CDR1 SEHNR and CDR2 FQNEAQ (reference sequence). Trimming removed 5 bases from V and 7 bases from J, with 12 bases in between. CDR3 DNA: TGTGCCAGCAGCCCCACAGGGCCCCAGCCCCAGCATTTT. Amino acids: CASSPTGPQPQHF.

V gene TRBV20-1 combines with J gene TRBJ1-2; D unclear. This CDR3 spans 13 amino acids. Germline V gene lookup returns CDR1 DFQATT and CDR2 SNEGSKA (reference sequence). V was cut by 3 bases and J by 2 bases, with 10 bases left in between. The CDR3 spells CSARSSQNYGYTF. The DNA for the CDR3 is TGCAGTGCTAGGAGTTCCCAGAACTATGGCTACACCTTC.

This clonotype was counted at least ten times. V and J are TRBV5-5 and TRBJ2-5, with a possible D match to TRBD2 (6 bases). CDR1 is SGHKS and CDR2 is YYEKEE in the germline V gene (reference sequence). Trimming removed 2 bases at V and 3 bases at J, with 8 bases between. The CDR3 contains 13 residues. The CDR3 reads CASSFASEETQYF. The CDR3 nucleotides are TGTGCCAGCAGCTTCGCTAGCGAAGAGACCCAGTACTTC.

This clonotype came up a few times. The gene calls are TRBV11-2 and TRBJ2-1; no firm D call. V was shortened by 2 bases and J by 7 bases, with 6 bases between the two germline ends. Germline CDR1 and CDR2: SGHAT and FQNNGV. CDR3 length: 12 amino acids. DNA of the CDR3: TGTGCCAGCAGCTTATGGGTGAATGAGCAGTTCTTC. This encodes CASSLWVNEQFF.

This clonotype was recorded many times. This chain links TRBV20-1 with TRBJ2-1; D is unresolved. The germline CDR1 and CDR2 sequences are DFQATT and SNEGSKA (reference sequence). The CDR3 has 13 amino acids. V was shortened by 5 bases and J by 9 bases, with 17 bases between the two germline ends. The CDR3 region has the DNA TGCAGTGCTCTCCTTCTCAATTACGGTGAGCAGTTCTTC. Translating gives CSALLLNYGEQFF.

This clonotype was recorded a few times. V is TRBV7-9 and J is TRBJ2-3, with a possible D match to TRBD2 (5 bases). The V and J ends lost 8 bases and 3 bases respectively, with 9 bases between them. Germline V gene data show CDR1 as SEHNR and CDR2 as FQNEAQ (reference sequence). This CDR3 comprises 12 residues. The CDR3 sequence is CASPSGTDTQYF. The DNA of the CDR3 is TGTGCCAGCCCGAGCGGAACAGATACGCAGTATTTT.